Listed below are T cell receptor beta chains from one sample, sequenced in a study of identical twins. TCRdb called the 5' RACE reads again in MiXCR, with one record for every CDR3 protein. The sample includes about 700,000 distinct CDR3 sequences, 8.5% to 9% of them seen just once. These sequences were also reported in another study, on yellow fever vaccine responses in identical twins.

Sequencing was carried out using PBMCs. The receptors stem from a young woman in good health. Each CDR3 is given without its conserved first and last residue. A D gene is named only where the DNA matches it firmly. Clone size, where shown, is once, few, many, or a class for clones that have expanded.

d_call	cdr3_length	v_call	clone_size	j_call	cdr3_aa
TRBD2	12	TRBV7-3	few	TRBJ2-1	ASSPGGGNNEQF
TRBD2	17	TRBV6-5	NA	TRBJ2-3	ASSYSGLAGGGSTDTQY
NA	11	TRBV5-1	few	TRBJ2-5	ASSLDGPGTQY
TRBD1	11	TRBV10-3	few	TRBJ1-4	AISGDREEKLF
TRBD2	16	TRBV6-5	few	TRBJ2-3	ASSISSFLAGGADTQY
TRBD2	14	TRBV7-9	few	TRBJ2-1	ASSALVGGRVDEQF
NA	13	TRBV12-3/TRBV12-4	few	TRBJ2-5	ASSPLRGEQETQY
NA	12	TRBV7-2	many	TRBJ2-7	ASSPIRGAYEQY
TRBD2	15	TRBV6-2/TRBV6-3	NA	TRBJ2-1	ASSYRGPGTTFNEQF
NA	13	TRBV7-9	few	TRBJ2-1	ASSSGLGGYDEQF
NA	12	TRBV6-2/TRBV6-3	many	TRBJ2-5	ASSYSSLEETQY
NA	13	TRBV27	NA	TRBJ2-7	ASSQRVSGVYEQY
NA	12	TRBV28	few	TRBJ1-5	ASDRAQEGQPQH
NA	11	TRBV20-1	NA	TRBJ2-7	SASHRDLYEQY
NA	16	TRBV6-1	NA	TRBJ2-1	ASSKDFSGPTHYNEQF
NA	11	TRBV6-6	few	TRBJ1-5	ASSYIVNQPQH
NA	13	TRBV3-1	NA	TRBJ2-7	ATSQEAPGLREQY
TRBD2	14	TRBV20-1	NA	TRBJ2-7	SARKASGGIRPEQY
NA	12	TRBV6-5	NA	TRBJ2-3	ASSYEGETDTQY
NA	13	TRBV2	NA	TRBJ2-7	ASSERTLPSYEQY
TRBD1	12	TRBV28	few	TRBJ2-5	ASSLAQGAFNQY
NA	12	TRBV5-1	few	TRBJ2-7	ASNSGDGDYEQY
NA	14	TRBV28	many	TRBJ2-3	ASSYPRARGTDTQY
NA	13	TRBV2	few	TRBJ2-1	ASVQTGKPHNEQF
TRBD1	14	TRBV2	many	TRBJ2-1	ASNPTPGTGRNEQF
NA	14	TRBV3-1	few	TRBJ2-7	ASSQDSGGGDHEQY
NA	12	TRBV28	few	TRBJ2-7	ASSPQTVSYEQY
NA	12	TRBV15	NA	TRBJ2-5	ATSRPDRQETQY
NA	12	TRBV7-2	NA	TRBJ2-3	ASSPRPFTDTQY
NA	12	TRBV20-1	NA	TRBJ2-5	SASDRRPGETQY
TRBD1	12	TRBV6-1	few	TRBJ1-2	ASSHRGQGDGYT
NA	11	TRBV4-2	few	TRBJ2-3	ASSQVDSDTQY
NA	11	TRBV12-3/TRBV12-4	many	TRBJ2-3	ASGTLATDTQY
NA	12	TRBV24-1	NA	TRBJ1-2	ATSPGPGGYGYT
NA	15	TRBV4-1	NA	TRBJ2-5	ASSQARRERDQETQY